A selection of T cell receptor beta chains follows, all from one sample in a study of CD8 T cells in Susac syndrome. TCRdb passed the immunoSEQ multiplex PCR reads through MiXCR, listing each CDR3 protein once. This sample has a few hundred thousand distinct CDR3 sequences; about 88% occur once, and the top ten carry 0.18%. Sequenced: CD8+ T cells from PBMCs. Every receptor here comes from a human donor with multiple sclerosis. The CDR3 runs from the conserved cysteine through the conserved F or W. A D gene is named only where the DNA matches it firmly. Expanded clones are given a class, and other clones once, few, many or no size at all.

TRBJ2-2,.,TRBD2,TRBV15,TGTGCCACCAGCAGCGGACTAGAAGGGACCGGGGAGCTGTTTTTT,CATSSGLEGTGELFF
TRBJ2-7,.,.,TRBV4-1,TGCGCCAGCAGCCAAGGAGTTGGTACGGCTTACTACGAGCAGTACTTC,CASSQGVGTAYYEQYF
TRBJ2-2,.,.,TRBV7-6,TGTGCCAGCAACCGACAGAGCACAAACACCGGGGAGCTGTTTTTT,CASNRQSTNTGELFF
TRBJ2-5,.,.,TRBV4-3,TGCGCCAGCAGCCAAGACGGTTCAGTACAAGAGACCCAGTACTTC,CASSQDGSVQETQYF
TRBJ1-2,.,.,TRBV19,TGTGCCAGTAGCACCCCCTGGGCAGTCGATGGCTACACCTTC,CASSTPWAVDGYTF
TRBJ2-1,.,TRBD2,TRBV28,TGTGCCAGCAGTTCTAGCGGGAGGTACAATGAGCAGTTCTTC,CASSSSGRYNEQFF
TRBJ1-5,.,.,TRBV2,TGTGCCACCCAAATCGGGGGAAAAAGCAATCAGCCCCAGCATTTT,CATQIGGKSNQPQHF
TRBJ2-2,.,TRBD1,TRBV4-3,TGCGCCAGCAGCCCCTATCCGGGACAGCCTAACACCGGGGAGCTGTTTTTT,CASSPYPGQPNTGELFF
TRBJ2-3,once,.,TRBV11-2,TGTGCCAGCAGCTTAGGTCCGGGCGCAGATACGCAGTATTTT,CASSLGPGADTQYF
TRBJ1-4,.,TRBD1,TRBV20-1,TGCAGTGCTAGGACGACAGGGGTTGTTGAAAAACTGTTTTTT,CSARTTGVVEKLFF
TRBJ2-2,.,TRBD2,TRBV6-2/TRBV6-3,TGTGCCAGCACTTACGGGACTAGCGGGGGCGGAGACACCGGGGAGCTGTTTTTT,CASTYGTSGGGDTGELFF
TRBJ2-1,.,TRBD2,TRBV5-6,TGTGCCAGCAGCCTCCCTAGCGGGAATGAGCAGTTCTTC,CASSLPSGNEQFF
TRBJ1-1,.,TRBD1,TRBV5-1,TGCGCCAGCAGGTTACAGGGGGGGAACACTGAAGCTTTCTTT,CASRLQGGNTEAFF
TRBJ1-1,.,.,TRBV27,TGTGCCAGCAGTTTGTTTGGGGGTGGGTTGAACACTGAAGCTTTCTTT,CASSLFGGGLNTEAFF
TRBJ2-2,.,.,TRBV25-1,TGTGCCAGCAGTGCCTCGACAGGGAACACCGGGGAGCTGTTTTTT,CASSASTGNTGELFF
TRBJ2-3,.,.,TRBV24-1,TGTGCCACCAGTGATCCGCTTAGGACAGCGGCTGATACGCAGTATTTT,CATSDPLRTAADTQYF
TRBJ2-7,.,TRBD2,TRBV29-1,TGCAGCGTTGAATCTGGGACTAGAAGCTACGAGCAGTACTTC,CSVESGTRSYEQYF